The 5 T cell receptor beta chains listed next were all sequenced from one sample in a study of blood T cell repertoires in COVID-19 (dated by TCRdb to 2020 to 2022). The library was prepared using the immunoSEQ multiplex PCR assay. The immuneACCESS repertoire file appears here via TCRdb, limited to in-frame rearrangements. These files lack a portion of the clones; in checked studies, under half of the deficit traces to unresolved V genes, and the cause of the others is not known. Recorded for this sample are about 170,000 clones; around 82% of them occurred a single time. About 10% of the sample is in the top ten clones. Source material: peripheral blood. Every receptor here comes from a woman aged 80 or older with active or convalescent COVID-19.

In nucleotides, the CDR3 is TGTGCCAGCAAGTTTAGCGGGAGTCATGAGCAGTTCTTC. Translating it yields CASKFSGSHEQFF. This sequence joins TRBV6-5 and TRBJ2-1; 9 bases line up with TRBD2. CDR1 is MNHEY and CDR2 is SVGAGI in the germline V gene. Germline trimming cut 7 bases from V and 8 bases from J; bases unmatched to any gene: 6. This CDR3 is 13 amino acids long.

This chain joins TRBV5-6 and TRBJ2-5, with TRBD1 matching over 7 bases. This CDR3 is built from 15 residues. Germline CDR1 reads SGHDT; CDR2 reads YYEEEE. The junction had 7 bases not matched to a gene; V was cut back by 4 bases and J by 1 base. CDR3 nucleotide sequence: TGTGCCAGCAGCCTGCAGACAGGGCCCCAAGAGACCCAGTACTTC. Translated, it gives CASSLQTGPQETQYF. Full variable domain (remainder filled in from reference TRBV5-6 and TRBJ2-5): DAGVTQSPTHLIKTRGQQVTLRCSPKSGHDTVSWYQQALGQGPQFIFQYYEEEERQRGNFPDRFSGHQFPNYSSELNVNALLLGDSALYLCASSLQTGPQETQYFGPGTRLLVL.

The chain joins TRBV3-1 (or the pseudogene TRBV3-2) to TRBJ2-1; 12 nucleotides match TRBD2. With V trimmed by 5 bases and J by 0 bases, 14 bases remained unmatched. Germline V lookup: CDR1 LGHDT, CDR2 YNNKEL (reference sequence). The CDR3 length is 20 residues. CDR3 amino acids: CASSLTPGLAGWSSYNEQFF. The CDR3 nucleotides read TGTGCCAGCAGCTTAACCCCGGGACTAGCGGGTTGGAGCTCCTACAATGAGCAGTTCTTC.

This clone was counted ten times or more. As DNA, the CDR3 is TGTGCCAGCAGCTTAGATCTCCAGGACACTGAAGCTTTCTTT. Its protein is CASSLDLQDTEAFF. The chain combines TRBV11-2 with TRBJ1-1; the D is unclear. The CDR3 is 14 residues long. Germline loops: CDR1 SGHAT, CDR2 FQNNGV. V shed 0 bases and J shed 3 bases, with 8 bases lying between them.

The chain combines TRBV5-1 with TRBJ1-5; D is uncertain. The CDR3 runs to 16 residues. Trimming took off 4 bases at V and 0 bases at J, with 14 bases between the two ends. From germline, CDR1 is SGHRS and CDR2 YFSETQ. For the CDR3, the DNA is TGCGCCAGCAGCCTCAACGGTCCCTATAGCAATCAGCCCCAGCATTTT. Its translation: CASSLNGPYSNQPQHF.